These 21 T cell receptor beta chains were all obtained from the same sample, sequenced in a study of cytomegalovirus exposure and HLA in healthy donors. The primer mix had 60 Vbeta and 13 Jbeta primers. Generated by immunoSEQ multiplex PCR, the TCRdb table keeps only in-frame clones and is missing some. Of over 120,000 clones listed, 70% are singletons. Source material: PBMCs. These TCRs come from a woman aged 55-70 years in good health and CMV-seropositive.

The chain has TRBV7-8 and TRBJ1-1, with D unclear. Trimming took off 3 bases at V and 0 bases at J, with 11 bases between the two ends. Germline V CDR1 and CDR2: SGHVS, FQNEAQ. CDR3 length: 15 residues. The CDR3 spells CASSLSGSLNTEAFF. The CDR3 nucleotides are TGTGCCAGCAGCTTGTCAGGCAGTTTGAACACTGAAGCTTTCTTT.

The genes are TRBV27 and TRBJ2-1; 15 bases fit TRBD2. The CDR3 is made up of 16 amino acids. V shed 4 bases, J shed 7 bases, and the junction held 5 bases outside the gene matches. Germline CDR1 is MNHEY and CDR2 is SMNVEV (reference sequence). CDR3 coding DNA: TGTGCCAGCAGTTCCGGGACTAGCGGGAGGAGGAATGAGCAGTTCTTC. Protein: CASSSGTSGRRNEQFF.

This clone was seen once. J is TRBJ2-1 and V is TRBV5-1; 10 nucleotides agree with TRBD1. V was pared by 3 bases and J by 0 bases, with 12 bases of the junction left unmatched. The CDR3 loop spans 19 amino acids. The germline V gene has CDR1 SGHRS and CDR2 YFSETQ. CDR3 amino acids: CASSWPGQGTKSSYNEQFF. The CDR3 DNA is TGCGCCAGCAGCTGGCCGGGACAGGGGACTAAGAGCTCCTACAATGAGCAGTTCTTC.

As for this clone: Other DNA sequences in this sample translate to the same CDR3. This chain links TRBV2 with TRBJ2-3; 7 bases are a match to TRBD1. CDR1 SNHLY and CDR2 FYNNEI come from the germline V gene. Trimming at V came to 5 bases and at J to 0 bases, leaving 2 bases not matched to a gene. The CDR3 spans 14 residues. The CDR3 nucleotides read TGTGCCAGCAGTCGGACAGGCAGCACAGATACGCAGTATTTT. It encodes CASSRTGSTDTQYF. Supplemented by reference TRBV2 and TRBJ2-3, the full variable domain reads EPEVTQTPSHQVTQMGQEVILRCVPISNHLYFYWYRQILGQKVEFLVSFYNNEISEKSEIFDDQFSVERPDGSNFTLKIRSTKLEDSAMYFCASSRTGSTDTQYFGPGTRLTVL.

This chain uses TRBV30 with TRBJ2-3; TRBD1 matches at 8 bases. Germline V gene data show CDR1 as GTSNPN and CDR2 as SVGIG (reference sequence). The CDR3 contains 14 residues. The V and J ends lost 1 base and 6 bases, in that order; junction bases with no gene match: 6. CDR3 residues: CAWSGQGSGDTQYF. In DNA, the CDR3 is TGTGCCTGGAGTGGACAGGGGAGTGGGGATACGCAGTATTTT.

The chain is built from TRBV28 and TRBJ1-1, with D perhaps matching TRBD1 (5 bases). Trimming took off 3 bases at V and 2 bases at J, with 16 bases between the two ends. CDR1 and CDR2 from the germline V gene are MDHEN and SYDVKM. This CDR3 region has 16 residues. The CDR3 is CASSFETGELNTEAFF. The CDR3 nucleotides are TGTGCCAGCAGTTTTGAAACAGGAGAACTTAACACTGAAGCTTTCTTT. Looking up the rest from reference TRBV28 and TRBJ1-1 gives the full variable domain: DVKVTQSSRYLVKRTGEKVFLECVQDMDHENMFWYRQDPGLGLRLIYFSYDVKMKEKGDIPEGYSVSREKKERFSLILESASTNQTSMYLCASSFETGELNTEAFFGQGTRLTVV.

This clone was picked up one time. J is TRBJ2-1 and V is TRBV27; TRBD2 aligns across 9 bases. Germline values: CDR1 MNHEY, CDR2 SMNVEV (reference sequence). The length of the CDR3 is 16 residues. V lost 3 bases and J lost 6; bases outside the gene matches: 9. In nucleotides, the CDR3 is TGTGCCAGCAGTTTTAACCCCTCGACTAGCGGCAATGAGCAGTTCTTC. Amino acid sequence: CASSFNPSTSGNEQFF.

This clone was recorded a few times. CDR3 region: CASSWGDTEAFF. CDR3 DNA sequence: TGTGCCAGCAGTTGGGGGGACACTGAAGCTTTCTTT. J is TRBJ1-1 and V is TRBV6-6, with D possibly matching TRBD1 (5 bases). This CDR3 region has 12 residues. The germline gives CDR1 MNHNY, CDR2 SVGAGI (reference sequence). With 4 bases removed from V and 3 bases from J, the gap between germline ends came to 6 bases.

CDR3 sequence reads: CASSPQQLTNEKLFF. The DNA of the CDR3 is TGTGCCAGTAGTCCTCAACAGCTGACTAATGAAAAACTGTTTTTT. J is TRBJ1-4 and V is TRBV19, with D unclear. CDR3 size: 15 residues. Trimming stripped 5 bases from V and 2 bases from J, with 12 bases between. CDR1 is LNHDA, CDR2 SQIVND, per germline (reference sequence).

The V call is TRBV2, the J call TRBJ2-7; 10 nucleotides match TRBD2. The CDR3 runs 13 residues. Germline assignment: CDR1 SNHLY and CDR2 FYNNEI. After removal of 4 bases from V and 4 bases from J, the junction contained 1 base not matched to a gene. The CDR3 spells CASSASGSYEQYF. CDR3 sequence (DNA): TGTGCCAGCAGTGCTAGCGGGAGTTACGAGCAGTACTTC.

V and J are TRBV15 and TRBJ2-3; TRBD2 matches at 12 bases. The CDR3 runs to 18 residues. V dropped 1 base and J dropped 2; count of bases not matched to a gene: 7. The germline gives CDR1 LNHNV, CDR2 YYDKDF (reference sequence). CDR3 in DNA: TGTGCCACCAGCAGAGGGAGGCGACTAGCGGGAGTCACAGATACGCAGTATTTT. Its protein is CATSRGRRLAGVTDTQYF. Complete variable domain (other parts from reference TRBV15 and TRBJ2-3): DAMVIQNPRYQVTQFGKPVTLSCSQTLNHNVMYWYQQKSSQAPKLLFHYYDKDFNNEADTPDNFQSRRPNTSFCFLDIRSPGLGDTAMYLCATSRGRRLAGVTDTQYFGPGTRLTVL.

V and J are TRBV18 and TRBJ1-1; D unclear. Germline assignment: CDR1 KGHSH and CDR2 LQKENI. Trimming took off 0 bases at V and 0 bases at J, with 8 bases between the two ends. CDR3 size: 15 residues. The CDR3 region is CASSPPGNLNTEAFF. As DNA, the CDR3 is TGTGCCAGCTCACCACCCGGGAACCTGAACACTGAAGCTTTCTTT.

V is TRBV5-1 and J is TRBJ2-6; no definite D call. The CDR3 runs to 16 residues. Germline CDR1 SGHRS, CDR2 YFSETQ. Trimming stripped 0 bases from V and 0 bases from J, with 7 bases between. CDR3 sequence reads: CASSLGQNSGANVLTF. The CDR3 DNA follows: TGCGCCAGCAGCTTGGGGCAGAACTCTGGGGCCAACGTCCTGACTTTC.

The rearrangement uses TRBV5-1 and TRBJ2-6; no reliable D call. The germline gives CDR1 SGHRS, CDR2 YFSETQ. The CDR3 runs to 15 residues. V lost 4 bases, J lost 2 bases, and 10 bases lay in between. CDR3 sequence: CASSPSGPGANVLTF. CDR3 in DNA: TGCGCCAGCAGCCCCAGTGGCCCTGGGGCCAACGTCCTGACTTTC.

This chain connects TRBV19 to TRBJ2-3, with 11 bases aligning to TRBD2. This CDR3 has 15 amino acids. CDR1 is LNHDA and CDR2 is SQIVND in the germline V gene (reference sequence). V dropped 10 bases and J dropped 3; count of bases not matched to a gene: 9. As DNA, the CDR3 is TGTGCCACTTCTCTTTCTAGCGGGAGGACAGATACGCAGTATTTT. As protein: CATSLSSGRTDTQYF.

V and J are TRBV9 and TRBJ2-1, with D possibly being TRBD2 (6 bases). The germline gives CDR1 SGDLS, CDR2 YYNGEE. This CDR3 spans 15 amino acids. V shed 0 bases and J shed 6 bases, with 13 bases lying between them. The CDR3 region has the DNA TGTGCCAGCAGCGTAGTAGGGCTAGCGAGCAATGAGCAGTTCTTC. Encoded protein: CASSVVGLASNEQFF.

The gene calls are TRBV7-6 and TRBJ2-2; 8 bases align to TRBD2. Trimming cost V 1 base and J 2 bases; bases outside gene matches: 3. Germline V gene lookup returns CDR1 SGHVS and CDR2 FNYEAQ. This CDR3 spans 16 amino acids. CDR3 sequence reads: CASSLGTSGNTGELFF. The CDR3 bases are TGTGCCAGCAGCTTAGGTACTAGCGGAAACACCGGGGAGCTGTTTTTT. Together with reference TRBV7-6 and TRBJ2-2, the CDR3 gives the full variable domain: GAGVSQSPRYKVTKRGQDVALRCDPISGHVSLYWYRQALGQGPEFLTYFNYEAQQDKSGLPNDRFSAERPEGSISTLTIQRTEQRDSAMYRCASSLGTSGNTGELFFGEGSRLTVL.

The chain is built from TRBV28 and TRBJ1-1; TRBD1 matches at 8 bases. The germline CDR1 and CDR2 sequences are MDHEN and SYDVKM. V lost 5 bases and J lost 2; bases outside the gene matches: 7. The CDR3 contains 15 residues. The CDR3, as DNA: TGTGCCAGCAGTGCTCTCGGGACAGGCAACACTGAAGCTTTCTTT. It codes for CASSALGTGNTEAFF.

A few counts support this clone. V gene TRBV6-1 combines with J gene TRBJ1-4; tentatively, D is TRBD1 (6 bases). Trimming took 7 bases from V and 7 from J, leaving 13 bases between them. In germline, CDR1 is MNHNS, CDR2 SASEGT. The CDR3 runs 13 residues. CDR3 amino acids: CASTTGWGEKLFF. CDR3 in DNA: TGTGCCAGCACTACAGGGTGGGGTGAAAAACTGTTTTTT.

The chain couples TRBV5-1 to TRBJ2-7; 9 bases map to TRBD1. Trimming cost V 4 bases and J 4 bases; bases outside gene matches: 9. Per the germline V gene, CDR1 is SGHRS and CDR2 is YFSETQ. The CDR3 is 15 residues long. The CDR3 protein is CASSLQQGAGYEQYF. DNA for the CDR3: TGCGCCAGCAGCCTTCAACAGGGGGCCGGTTACGAGCAGTACTTC.

The chain employs TRBV15 and TRBJ2-3, with 10 bases that match TRBD2. Germline lookup yields CDR1 LNHNV and CDR2 YYDKDF (reference sequence). The CDR3 runs 17 residues. V shed 4 bases and J 1 base; nucleotides not matched to a gene: 8. The CDR3 loop reads CATSTQRGTSGTDTQYF. In DNA form, the CDR3 reads TGTGCCACCAGCACCCAGAGAGGGACTAGCGGCACAGATACGCAGTATTTT.